The TCR beta chain under discussion was sequenced for a study of CD8+ T cells in alopecia areata. Study summary: Treated individuals took tofacitinib by mouth, 5 to 10 mg twice daily.

Extraction of RNA preceded its reverse transcription into cDNA, which served as the sequencing template. TCRdb's copy holds only in-frame clones and misses some; the assay was immunoSEQ multiplex PCR. The sample consists of approximately 100,000 clones, less than 50% of them appearing once. This CDR3 region has 12 residues. From germline, CDR1 is SGHTA and CDR2 FQGNSA. Trimming shortened V by 5 bases and J by 7 bases, and 12 bases separated the two germline ends. Overall study findings and caveats: Scalp sequencing also captures normal skin's resident alphabeta T cells.

Turning to this clone: Its antigen is unknown.

Peripheral blood, together with lesional scalp punch biopsies, was collected from alopecia areata patients. Investigators sorted PBMCs to obtain both CD4+ and CD8+ T cells. The source material was CD4+ T cells sorted from blood. The chain links TRBV7-2 to TRBJ2-7; maybe TRBD2 (6 bases). This receptor was taken from a human donor with alopecia areata. CDR3 amino acids: CASSRDGSEQYF. The CDR3 nucleotides are TGTGCCAGCAGCCGGGACGGGAGTGAGCAGTACTTC.